This passage covers 17 T cell receptor beta chains from one sample sequenced in a study of blood T cell repertoires in COVID-19 (dated by TCRdb to 2018 to 2020). Library preparation employed the immunoSEQ multiplex PCR assay. TCRdb's version of the immuneACCESS table is confined to in-frame rearrangements and falls short of the full clone set. An unresolved V gene accounts for under half of the shortfall where checked; the remainder is of unknown origin. For this sample there are a few hundred thousand clones; about 87% appear just once. Roughly 6% of the sample is held by the ten biggest clonotypes. Material: peripheral blood. These receptors were collected from a woman aged 45-60 years with COVID-19, enrolled during active disease.

This chain uses TRBV30 with TRBJ1-2; 8 bases align to TRBD1. V trimming: 4 bases; J trimming: 8 bases; junction bases outside the gene matches: 6. This CDR3 is 12 amino acids long. Germline values: CDR1 GTSNPN, CDR2 SVGIG (reference sequence). The CDR3 DNA is TGTGCCTGGACCCTCGACAGGGGAGGCTACACCTTC. Translation: CAWTLDRGGYTF.

This chain uses TRBV30 with TRBJ2-7; 9 bases agree with TRBD2. Germline CDR1 is GTSNPN and CDR2 is SVGIG (reference sequence). The CDR3 spans 15 residues. V lost 2 bases and J lost 4; bases outside the gene matches: 9. The CDR3 protein is CAWSPRGSGSYEQYF. The DNA for the CDR3 is TGTGCCTGGAGTCCCCGGGGTAGCGGGAGTTACGAGCAGTACTTC.

This chain connects TRBV19 to TRBJ2-1; 12 nucleotides line up with TRBD2. This CDR3 has 17 amino acids. The V and J ends lost 6 bases and 1 base, in that order; junction bases with no gene match: 7. Germline V gene lookup returns CDR1 LNHDA and CDR2 SQIVND (reference sequence). DNA for the CDR3: TGTGCCAGTAGGAGACTAGCGGGAGTAGGGTCCTACAATGAGCAGTTCTTC. It codes for CASRRLAGVGSYNEQFF.

J is TRBJ1-4 and V is TRBV11-2; D gene ambiguous. This CDR3 has 15 amino acids. Germline assignment: CDR1 SGHAT and CDR2 FQNNGV. Between the trimmed V and J ends, which lost 7 bases and 4 bases, there was a span of 16 bases. In nucleotides, the CDR3 is TGTGCCAGCACCCTCGTGGGAGGCATTAATGAAAAACTGTTTTTT. Amino acid sequence: CASTLVGGINEKLFF.

The rearrangement joins TRBV5-4 to TRBJ2-3, with TRBD2 identical over 7 bases. Germline CDR1 reads SGHNT; CDR2 reads YYREEE (reference sequence). The CDR3 length is 15 residues. Trimming took 7 bases from V and 4 from J; bases not matched to a gene: 12. In nucleotides, the CDR3 is TGTGCCAGCCTATACGACGGGAGGTCGTCAGATACGCAGTATTTT. This gives the protein CASLYDGRSSDTQYF.

The gene calls are TRBV25-1 and TRBJ1-1; D possibly corresponds to TRBD1 (5 bases). Per germline, CDR1 MGHDK and CDR2 SYGVNS. V was pared by 3 bases and J by 11 bases, with 13 bases between. The CDR3 contains 12 residues. The CDR3 nucleotides are TGTGCCAGCAGTGACAGGGCCGTTCGGGCTTTCTTT. Translated: CASSDRAVRAFF.

This clone was seen only once. The chain uses TRBV19 and TRBJ1-1; D is possibly TRBD1 (5 bases). Per the germline V gene, CDR1 is LNHDA and CDR2 is SQIVND (reference sequence). This CDR3 region has 13 residues. Trimming took 0 bases from V and 7 from J, leaving 9 bases between them. The CDR3 DNA sequence: TGTGCCAGTAGTATAGATCTAACAGGTGAAGCTTTCTTT. Protein sequence: CASSIDLTGEAFF.

This clone has a count of ten or more. The chain combines TRBV11-3 with TRBJ2-3; 12 nucleotides align to TRBD2. The CDR3 length is 15 residues. Germline values: CDR1 SGHNT, CDR2 YENEEA. J gave up 9 bases and V 1 base, and 5 bases lay outside the gene matches. The CDR3 is CASSLALAGGETQYF. Here the CDR3 DNA reads TGTGCCAGCAGCTTAGCACTAGCGGGAGGTGAAACGCAGTATTTT.

The rearrangement joins TRBV5-1 to TRBJ1-1; 8 nucleotides align to TRBD1. CDR1 SGHRS and CDR2 YFSETQ come from the germline V gene. V lost 3 bases, J lost 0 bases, and 4 bases stayed unmatched. The CDR3 sequence is 15 residues long. The CDR3 bases are TGCGCCAGCAGCTATAGACAGGGGATGAACACTGAAGCTTTCTTT. The encoded protein is CASSYRQGMNTEAFF.

The V call is TRBV10-1, the J call TRBJ2-1; D is perhaps TRBD1 (5 bases). The CDR3 has 15 amino acids. V lost 0 bases and J 5 bases, leaving 11 bases between the germline ends. CDR1 is WNHNN and CDR2 is SYGVQD in the germline V gene (reference sequence). CDR3 coding DNA: TGCGCCAGCAGTGAGTCTGGGAAAGGGGACAATGAGCAGTTCTTC. Translation gives CASSESGKGDNEQFF.

The chain combines TRBV30 with TRBJ2-5; D unresolved. With 0 bases removed from V and 7 bases from J, the gap between germline ends came to 15 bases. Germline values: CDR1 GTSNPN, CDR2 SVGIG (reference sequence). The CDR3 extends over 14 amino acids. CDR3 in DNA: TGTGCCTGGAGTGTTGGGCAGTCCGTGTTGACCCAGTACTTC. This translates into CAWSVGQSVLTQYF.

The chain employs TRBV9 and TRBJ1-3; 8 bases line up with TRBD1. The CDR3 runs to 15 residues. Germline CDR1 SGDLS, CDR2 YYNGEE. Trimming took 0 bases from V and 9 from J; bases not matched to a gene: 8. The CDR3 DNA reads TGTGCCAGCAGCGTAGACGGGGGCCAGGGGGCCACCATATATTTT. Translating it yields CASSVDGGQGATIYF.

The V and J genes are TRBV10-2 and TRBJ2-2, with a tentative D call TRBD2 (5 bases). The CDR3 covers 12 residues. The germline gives CDR1 WSHSY, CDR2 SAAADI. V was cut by 5 bases and J by 6 bases, with 7 bases left in between. DNA of the CDR3: TGCGCCAGCAGTACTAGGGCCGGGGAGCTGTTTTTT. It translates to CASSTRAGELFF.

The chain links TRBV18 to TRBJ1-1; TRBD1 aligns across 8 bases. CDR1 and CDR2 (germline): KGHSH, LQKENI. CDR3 length: 17 residues. The J segment lost 0 bases and the V segment lost 3 bases, leaving 9 bases of the junction unmatched. The CDR3 nucleotides are TGTGCCAGCTCACCTTCGACAGGGGCGATTATGAACACTGAAGCTTTCTTT. It codes for CASSPSTGAIMNTEAFF.

The chain combines TRBV27 with TRBJ2-7; 9 bases are shared with TRBD1. The junction had 11 bases not matched to a gene; V was cut back by 7 bases and J by 4 bases. This CDR3 contains 15 residues. Germline values: CDR1 MNHEY, CDR2 SMNVEV (reference sequence). The CDR3, as DNA: TGTGCCAGCACAAAATCCGGGACAGGGAGTTACGAGCAGTACTTC. Translating it yields CASTKSGTGSYEQYF.

J is TRBJ1-3 and V is TRBV27, with TRBD1 identical over 8 bases. J lost 7 bases, V lost 2 bases, and 1 base had no gene match. The germline V gene has CDR1 MNHEY and CDR2 SMNVEV (reference sequence). There are 13 residues in the CDR3. DNA for the CDR3: TGTGCCAGCAGTTTAAACAGGGGGAACACCATATATTTT. Protein product: CASSLNRGNTIYF.

The J gene is TRBJ1-1, the V gene TRBV5-6; D might be TRBD1 (5 bases). Germline-derived CDR1 and CDR2 are SGHDT and YYEEEE. Trimming cost V 2 bases and J 10 bases, with 24 bases left between them. The CDR3 runs to 16 residues. The chain's CDR3 is CASSLLLRQGKLGAFF. The CDR3 DNA is TGTGCCAGCAGCTTACTATTGCGGCAGGGAAAACTCGGAGCTTTCTTT.